This TCR beta chain is drawn from a study of shared clonotypes between healthy human individuals. TCRdb's table, derived via immunoSEQ multiplex PCR, lists solely in-frame clones and lacks some. The data show approximately 740,000 clones, with approximately 79% seen just once and over 1.5% held by the top ten. Germline V CDR1 and CDR2: MDHEN, SYDVKM. Trimming removed 6 bases from V and 3 bases from J, with 18 bases in between. The CDR3 consists of 16 residues. The TCR comes from a woman aged 30 to 39 in good health. The sample taken for sequencing was memory CD4+ T cells sorted from blood. The subset was: CD45RA-negative fraction. The chain couples TRBV28 to TRBJ2-1; D not certain. CDR3 sequence reads: CASSFNRLGNYNEQFF. In DNA form, the CDR3 reads TGTGCCAGCAGCTTTAACCGGCTAGGTAACTACAATGAGCAGTTCTTC.